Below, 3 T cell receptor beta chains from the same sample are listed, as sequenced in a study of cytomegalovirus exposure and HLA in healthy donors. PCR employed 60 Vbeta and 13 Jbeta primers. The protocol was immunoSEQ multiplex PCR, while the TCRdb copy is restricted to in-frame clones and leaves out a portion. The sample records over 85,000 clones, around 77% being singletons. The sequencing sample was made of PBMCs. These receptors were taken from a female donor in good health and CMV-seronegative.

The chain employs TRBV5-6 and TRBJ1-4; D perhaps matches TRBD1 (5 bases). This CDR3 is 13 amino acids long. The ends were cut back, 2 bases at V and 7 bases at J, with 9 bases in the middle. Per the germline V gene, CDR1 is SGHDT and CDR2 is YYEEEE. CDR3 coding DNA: TGTGCCAGCAGCTTTGGGCAGGGTGAAAAACTGTTTTTT. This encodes CASSFGQGEKLFF.

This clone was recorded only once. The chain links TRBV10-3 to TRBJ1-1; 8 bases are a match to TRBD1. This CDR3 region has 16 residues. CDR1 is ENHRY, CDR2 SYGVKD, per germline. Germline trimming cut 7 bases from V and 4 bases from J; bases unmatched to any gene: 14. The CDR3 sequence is CAITLKAGGEGTEAFF. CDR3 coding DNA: TGTGCCATCACCCTGAAAGCAGGGGGCGAGGGCACTGAAGCTTTCTTT.

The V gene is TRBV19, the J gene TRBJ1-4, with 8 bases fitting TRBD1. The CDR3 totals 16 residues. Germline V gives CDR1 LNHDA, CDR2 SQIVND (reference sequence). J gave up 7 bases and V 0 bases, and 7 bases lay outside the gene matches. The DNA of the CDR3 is TGTGCCAGTAGTATAGACAGGACAGGGCGAGGTGAAAAACTGTTTTTT. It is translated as CASSIDRTGRGEKLFF.